These T cell receptor beta chains were read from a single sample in a study of cytomegalovirus exposure and HLA in healthy donors. TCRdb's copy holds only in-frame clones and misses some; the assay was immunoSEQ multiplex PCR. The sample has around 120,000 clones, 15% seen once. Sample: PBMCs. The receptor source for this set is a woman aged 18-30 years in good health and CMV-seronegative. CDR3s include the opening cysteine and the closing phenylalanine or tryptophan. A D gene is named only where the DNA matches it firmly. Some rows have no size entry. The others give once, few or many, or a class for an expanded clone.

V,D,J,size,CDR3,DNA
TRBV7-2,NA,TRBJ1-2,NA,CASSLQGSDGYTF,TGTGCCAGCAGCTTGCAGGGATCGGATGGCTACACCTTC
TRBV30,NA,TRBJ1-5,NA,CAWSVGGSRNQPQHF,TGTGCCTGGAGTGTCGGGGGTTCCCGCAATCAGCCCCAGCATTTT
TRBV28,TRBD1,TRBJ1-1,NA,CASSSPGGSNTEAFF,TGTGCCAGCAGTTCCCCAGGGGGGTCGAACACTGAAGCTTTCTTT
TRBV6-5,NA,TRBJ1-2,medium-sized,CASYTVNYGYTF,TGTGCCAGTTATACGGTTAACTATGGCTACACCTTC
TRBV30,NA,TRBJ1-4,few,CAWRVSPNEKLFF,TGTGCCTGGAGGGTTAGTCCTAATGAAAAACTGTTTTTT
TRBV7-2,TRBD2,TRBJ2-7,few,CASSSTLAGGRHEQYF,TGTGCCAGCAGCTCAACCTTAGCGGGGGGGCGTCACGAGCAGTACTTC
TRBV7-2,TRBD2,TRBJ2-2,few,CASSLDGAGGNTGELFF,TGTGCCAGCAGCTTAGATGGAGCGGGAGGGAACACCGGGGAGCTGTTTTTT
TRBV13,NA,TRBJ2-5,few,CASSFLSRGGHQETQYF,TGTGCCAGCAGCTTCCTCAGTAGGGGGGGACACCAAGAGACCCAGTACTTC
TRBV9,NA,TRBJ1-1,few,CASSGQVNTEAFF,TGTGCCAGCAGCGGACAGGTGAACACTGAAGCTTTCTTT
TRBV2,NA,TRBJ2-5,NA,CASSPPGGQETQYF,TGTGCCAGCAGCCCCCCCGGGGGCCAAGAGACCCAGTACTTC
TRBV9,NA,TRBJ2-2,NA,CASSVGVSPGELFF,TGTGCCAGCAGCGTAGGGGTTAGCCCCGGGGAGCTGTTTTTT
TRBV28,TRBD2,TRBJ2-3,many,CASSTLAGGTDTQYF,TGTGCCAGCAGCACACTAGCGGGAGGTACAGATACGCAGTATTTT
TRBV2,TRBD2,TRBJ2-1,NA,CASHGTSGQLGQFF,TGTGCCAGTCACGGGACTAGCGGCCAGCTGGGGCAGTTCTTC
TRBV5-4,TRBD2,TRBJ2-1,NA,CASSLAGGQGEQFF,TGTGCCAGCAGCCTAGCGGGGGGCCAGGGTGAGCAGTTCTTC
TRBV9,TRBD2,TRBJ2-1,few,CASSPRIQTSGDNEQFF,TGTGCCAGCAGCCCCCGTATCCAGACTAGCGGGGACAATGAGCAGTTCTTC
TRBV15,TRBD2,TRBJ2-1,NA,CATKSGGSSYNEQFF,TGTGCCACCAAGTCGGGGGGGAGCTCCTACAATGAGCAGTTCTTC
TRBV5-6,NA,TRBJ1-2,few,CASSYTGNSYYGYTF,TGTGCCAGCAGTTATACAGGGAACTCTTACTATGGCTACACCTTC
TRBV18,TRBD1,TRBJ2-7,NA,CASSPKTGGAGEQYF,TGTGCCAGCTCACCAAAAACAGGGGGCGCGGGGGAGCAGTACTTC
TRBV9,TRBD1,TRBJ1-5,few,CASSAQGGAQPQHF,TGTGCCAGCAGCGCCCAAGGGGGCGCTCAGCCCCAGCATTTT
TRBV30,TRBD1,TRBJ2-7,NA,CAWSPLVGQGVYEQYF,TGTGCCTGGAGTCCCTTGGTTGGACAGGGGGTTTACGAGCAGTACTTC
TRBV6-1,NA,TRBJ1-5,NA,CASINAGGGNQPQHF,TGTGCCAGCATCAATGCGGGAGGGGGCAATCAGCCCCAGCATTTT
TRBV6-5,TRBD1,TRBJ1-1,few,CASSGTANTEAFF,TGTGCCAGCAGTGGGACAGCAAACACTGAAGCTTTCTTT